These 18 T cell receptor beta chains were sequenced from one sample in a study of OX40 agonist ivuxolimab in advanced cancers. Measured with immunoSEQ multiplex PCR; TCRdb has only the in-frame clones, and not every one. The repertoire holds tens of thousands of clones, with approximately 88% as singletons. The sequenced sample was CD4+ or CD8+ T cells sorted from blood, obtained in a trial of the OX40 agonist ivuxolimab. Source of these receptors: an adult with an advanced solid tumor such as melanoma, head and neck, liver or kidney cancer.

The chain carries TRBV5-1 and TRBJ2-3, with D perhaps being TRBD1 or TRBD2 (5 bases each). The CDR3 sequence is 15 residues long. V was clipped by 4 bases and J by 5 bases, with 17 bases between them. The germline V gene encodes CDR1 SGHRS and CDR2 YFSETQ. This CDR3 reads CASSEQGPAGDTQYF. In nucleotides, the CDR3 is TGCGCCAGCAGCGAGCAGGGTCCCGCGGGAGATACGCAGTATTTT.

The chain is built from TRBV7-9 and TRBJ1-4; D may be TRBD1 (5 bases). The CDR3 runs 14 residues. The V end was cut by 7 bases, the J end by 5 bases, with 14 bases between. Germline V gene data show CDR1 as SEHNR and CDR2 as FQNEAQ (reference sequence). The DNA for the CDR3 is TGTGCCAGCACCCAGGGATTTGAAAATGAAAAACTGTTTTTT. It codes for CASTQGFENEKLFF.

This sequence joins TRBV5-1 and TRBJ2-2, with 8 bases lining up with TRBD1. The CDR3 consists of 16 residues. Per the germline V gene, CDR1 is SGHRS and CDR2 is YFSETQ. J gave up 0 bases and V 4 bases, and 5 bases lay outside the gene matches. The CDR3 protein is CASSGRTGTNTGELFF. The CDR3 DNA sequence: TGCGCCAGCAGCGGCCGGACAGGGACGAACACCGGGGAGCTGTTTTTT.

The gene calls are TRBV2 and TRBJ1-2; 8 bases match TRBD1. The germline gives CDR1 SNHLY, CDR2 FYNNEI. With 6 bases clipped from V and 8 bases from J, the junction kept 8 bases outside the gene matches. This CDR3 region has 13 residues. CDR3 DNA: TGTGCCAGCAGCCCAGGGGGCGCGGGAGGCTACACCTTC. Translation: CASSPGGAGGYTF.

This clone has a count of ten or more. This sequence joins TRBV4-1 and TRBJ1-6; tentatively, D is TRBD1 (6 bases). Germline CDR1 is MGHRA and CDR2 is YSYEKL. V was cut by 0 bases and J by 8 bases, with 11 bases left in between. CDR3 length: 15 amino acids. CDR3 loop: CASSQEGTGYSPLHF. The DNA for the CDR3 is TGCGCCAGCAGCCAAGAAGGCACAGGGTATTCACCCCTCCACTTT.

V gene TRBV7-2 combines with J gene TRBJ1-2; D ambiguous. Germline assignment: CDR1 SGHTA and CDR2 FQGNSA. The CDR3 runs 14 residues. V lost 1 base, J lost 4 bases, and 10 bases lay in between. Here the CDR3 reads CASSLVVQSYGYTF. CDR3 sequence (DNA): TGTGCCAGCAGCTTAGTGGTACAGTCCTATGGCTACACCTTC.

The rearrangement joins TRBV7-8 to TRBJ2-7; 7 bases fit TRBD1. J was trimmed by 3 bases and V by 5 bases; bases with no gene match: 7. Per germline, CDR1 SGHVS and CDR2 FQNEAQ. The CDR3 is 14 amino acids. This CDR3 reads CASSEGTANYEQYV. The CDR3 DNA reads as TGTGCCAGCAGCGAGGGGACAGCTAACTACGAGCAGTACGTC.

Here the CDR3 DNA reads TGTGCCAGCAGCCGGACTAGCGGGAGCACAGATACGCAGTATTTT. This encodes CASSRTSGSTDTQYF. This rearrangement joins TRBV7-2 to TRBJ2-3, with 11 bases aligning to TRBD2. V shed 5 bases, J shed 0 bases, and the junction held 1 base outside the gene matches. Germline CDR1 reads SGHTA; CDR2 reads FQGNSA. CDR3 length: 15 residues. Filled out from reference TRBV7-2 and TRBJ2-3, the complete variable domain reads GAGVSQSPSNKVTEKGKDVELRCDPISGHTALYWYRQSLGQGLEFLIYFQGNSAPDKSGLPSDRFSAERTGGSVSTLTIQRTQQEDSAVYLCASSRTSGSTDTQYFGPGTRLTVL.

The V gene is TRBV2, the J gene TRBJ2-2; maybe TRBD1 (6 bases). Trimming pared 7 bases from V and 2 bases from J, leaving 11 bases between. This CDR3 is built from 14 residues. From germline, CDR1 is SNHLY and CDR2 FYNNEI. CDR3 bases: TGTGCCAGCACCTTGGACAGTAACACCGGGGAGCTGTTTTTT. Residues: CASTLDSNTGELFF.

This chain connects TRBV19 to TRBJ2-4, with TRBD1 identical over 7 bases. J gave up 0 bases and V 6 bases, and 17 bases lay outside the gene matches. Per the germline V gene, CDR1 is LNHDA and CDR2 is SQIVND (reference sequence). The CDR3 extends over 19 amino acids. DNA of the CDR3: TGTGCCAGTAGCCCCAAACCACCGGACAGGAAGCAAGCCAAAAACATTCAGTACTTC. This encodes CASSPKPPDRKQAKNIQYF.

The chain couples TRBV30 to TRBJ2-3, with D maybe TRBD2 (5 bases). From germline, CDR1 is GTSNPN and CDR2 SVGIG (reference sequence). CDR3 length equals 16 residues. Trimming left V 4 bases short and J 6 bases short, with 23 bases between. CDR3 sequence (DNA): TGTGCCTGGATCTCGCCGAGGACTCATGGCCCGGATACGCAGTATTTT. Encoded protein: CAWISPRTHGPDTQYF.

The CDR3 is CASSELLSPASPLHF. CDR3 coding DNA: TGTGCCAGCAGCGAGCTTCTTTCCCCCGCTTCACCCCTCCACTTT. V and J are TRBV5-6 and TRBJ1-6; the D is unclear. Germline lookup yields CDR1 SGHDT and CDR2 YYEEEE. The CDR3 totals 15 residues. V was trimmed by 4 bases and J by 9 bases, leaving 17 bases between them. Drawing the rest from reference TRBV5-6 and TRBJ1-6, the complete variable domain is DAGVTQSPTHLIKTRGQQVTLRCSPKSGHDTVSWYQQALGQGPQFIFQYYEEEERQRGNFPDRFSGHQFPNYSSELNVNALLLGDSALYLCASSELLSPASPLHFGNGTRLTVT.

This chain links TRBV28 with TRBJ2-7; D remains unclear. This CDR3 is built from 14 residues. The germline V and J ends were trimmed by 7 bases and 2 bases, with 15 bases remaining between them. Germline V CDR1 and CDR2: MDHEN, SYDVKM. The CDR3 region is CASNPATQTYEQYF. DNA of the CDR3: TGTGCCAGCAATCCCGCTACCCAGACCTACGAGCAGTACTTC.

The chain employs TRBV28 and TRBJ1-2, with 7 bases matching TRBD1. The CDR3 contains 15 residues. The V and J ends lost 5 bases and 1 base, in that order; junction bases with no gene match: 7. Germline lookup yields CDR1 MDHEN and CDR2 SYDVKM. CDR3 coding DNA: TGTGCCAGCAGTCCTCCCCAGGGGGTTAACTATGGCTACACCTTC. Amino acid sequence: CASSPPQGVNYGYTF.

This chain uses TRBV2 with TRBJ2-5, with D possibly TRBD2 on 5 matching bases. In germline, CDR1 is SNHLY, CDR2 FYNNEI. CDR3 length equals 16 residues. V dropped 5 bases and J dropped 4 bases, with 20 bases sitting between them. This chain's CDR3 is CASSTSGVSMGETQYF. The CDR3 nucleotides read TGTGCCAGCAGTACCTCCGGGGTCTCCATGGGAGAGACCCAGTACTTC.

The V gene is TRBV7-8, the J gene TRBJ2-5; 7 bases line up with TRBD2. V shed 1 base, J shed 1 base, and the junction held 6 bases outside the gene matches. This CDR3 has 16 amino acids. Per germline, CDR1 SGHVS and CDR2 FQNEAQ. The CDR3 sequence: CASSLVRLAGQETQYF. The CDR3 bases are TGTGCCAGCAGCTTAGTTAGATTAGCGGGCCAAGAGACCCAGTACTTC.

The chain links TRBV29-1 to TRBJ1-1, with D perhaps matching TRBD1 (5 bases). The length of the CDR3 is 15 residues. Germline V lookup: CDR1 SQVTM, CDR2 ANQGSEA. V was pared by 2 bases and J by 0 bases, with 13 bases between. The CDR3 DNA is TGCAGCGTTGAAAGGGGCGGCAAATTGAACACTGAAGCTTTCTTT. Translation: CSVERGGKLNTEAFF. Using reference TRBV29-1 and TRBJ1-1 for the parts outside the CDR3, the full variable domain is SAVISQKPSRDICQRGTSLTIQCQVDSQVTMMFWYRQQPGQSLTLIATANQGSEATYESGFVIDKFPISRPNLTFSTLTVSNMSPEDSSIYLCSVERGGKLNTEAFFGQGTRLTVV.

This chain connects TRBV19 to TRBJ1-1, with D maybe TRBD1 (5 bases). Germline V gene lookup returns CDR1 LNHDA and CDR2 SQIVND (reference sequence). V gave up 2 bases and J gave up 3 bases, with 10 bases separating them. The CDR3 has 14 residues. The CDR3 region is CASSILGGDTEAFF. The CDR3 coding sequence is TGTGCCAGTAGTATATTAGGAGGGGACACTGAAGCTTTCTTT.